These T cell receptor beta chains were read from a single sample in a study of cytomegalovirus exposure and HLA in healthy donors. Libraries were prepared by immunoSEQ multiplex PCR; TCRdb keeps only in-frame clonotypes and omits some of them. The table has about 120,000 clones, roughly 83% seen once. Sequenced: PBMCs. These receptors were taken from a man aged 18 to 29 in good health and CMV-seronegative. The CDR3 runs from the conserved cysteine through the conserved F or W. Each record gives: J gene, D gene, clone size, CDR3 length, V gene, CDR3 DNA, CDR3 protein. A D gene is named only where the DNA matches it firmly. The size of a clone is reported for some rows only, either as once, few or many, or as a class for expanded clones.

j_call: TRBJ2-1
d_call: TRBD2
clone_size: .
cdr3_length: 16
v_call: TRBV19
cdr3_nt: TGTGCCAGTAGTAGGGGACTAGCGGGGCCCAACAATGAGCAGTTCTTC
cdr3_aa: CASSRGLAGPNNEQFF

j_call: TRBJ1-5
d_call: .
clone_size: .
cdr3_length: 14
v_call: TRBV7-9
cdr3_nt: TGTGCCAGCAGCGCCGACAGTAGCAATCAGCCCCAGCATTTT
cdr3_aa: CASSADSSNQPQHF

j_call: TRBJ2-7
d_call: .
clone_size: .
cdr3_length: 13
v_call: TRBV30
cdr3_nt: TGTGCCTGGAGTGGGACAGTCTCCTACGAGCAGTACTTC
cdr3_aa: CAWSGTVSYEQYF

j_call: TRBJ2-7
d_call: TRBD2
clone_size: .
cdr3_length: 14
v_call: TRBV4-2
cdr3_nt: TGTGCCAGCAGCCAAGGGCTAGCGGGAGTCAGACAGTACTTC
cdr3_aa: CASSQGLAGVRQYF

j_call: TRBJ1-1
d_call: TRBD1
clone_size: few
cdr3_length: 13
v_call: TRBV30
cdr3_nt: TGTGCCTGGAGTAGGGACAGGGCTTCTGAAGCTTTCTTT
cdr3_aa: CAWSRDRASEAFF

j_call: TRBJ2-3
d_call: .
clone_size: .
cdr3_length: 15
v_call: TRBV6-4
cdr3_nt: TGTGCCAGCAGTGAAGGTGGGAGTGGAGGAGATACGCAGTATTTT
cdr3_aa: CASSEGGSGGDTQYF

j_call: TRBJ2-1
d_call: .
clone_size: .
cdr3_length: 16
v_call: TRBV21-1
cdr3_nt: TGTGCCAGCAGCAAATCTGGGGCTAGCGGCCACAATGAGCAGTTCTTC
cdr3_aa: CASSKSGASGHNEQFF

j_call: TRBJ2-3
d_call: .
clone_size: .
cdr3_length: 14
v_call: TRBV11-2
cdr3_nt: TGTGCCAGCAGCTTAGCGGGAAGCACAGATACGCAGTATTTT
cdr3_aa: CASSLAGSTDTQYF

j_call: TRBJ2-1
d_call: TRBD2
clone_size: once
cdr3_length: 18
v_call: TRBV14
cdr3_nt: TGTGCCAGCAGCCGCCCATTGGGACTAGCGGGGGGGTACAGTGAGCAGTTCTTC
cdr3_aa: CASSRPLGLAGGYSEQFF

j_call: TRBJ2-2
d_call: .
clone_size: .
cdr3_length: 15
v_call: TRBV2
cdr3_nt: TGTGCCAGCCATCTTGCGGTCCTGGGCACCGGGGAGCTGTTTTTT
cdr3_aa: CASHLAVLGTGELFF

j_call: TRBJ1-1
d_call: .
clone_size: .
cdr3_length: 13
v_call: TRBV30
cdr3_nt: TGTGCCTGGAGTCCGGGGTTGGACACTGAAGCTTTCTTT
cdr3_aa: CAWSPGLDTEAFF

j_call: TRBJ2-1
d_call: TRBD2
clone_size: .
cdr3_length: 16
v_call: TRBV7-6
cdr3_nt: TGTGCCAGCAGTTTCCGTTCCGGACTAGCGAGCAATGAGCAGTTCTTC
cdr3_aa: CASSFRSGLASNEQFF

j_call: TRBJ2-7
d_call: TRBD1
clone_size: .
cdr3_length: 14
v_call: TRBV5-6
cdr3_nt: TGTGCCAGCAGCCCCGGACAGGGTTGGCACGAGCAGTACTTC
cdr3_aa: CASSPGQGWHEQYF

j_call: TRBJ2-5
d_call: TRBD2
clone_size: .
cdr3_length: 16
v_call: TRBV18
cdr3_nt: TGTGCCAGCTCACCCCAGGTAATAGCGGGAGCAGAGACCCAGTACTTC
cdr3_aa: CASSPQVIAGAETQYF

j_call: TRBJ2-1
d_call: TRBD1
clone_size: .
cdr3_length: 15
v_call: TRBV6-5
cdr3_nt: TGTGCCAGCACCAATGGACAGGGAGTATACAATGAGCAGTTCTTC
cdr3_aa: CASTNGQGVYNEQFF

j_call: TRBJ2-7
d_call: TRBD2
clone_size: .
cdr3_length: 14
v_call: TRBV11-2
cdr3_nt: TGTGCCAGCAGCTTATTTAGCGGGAGTTACGAGCAGTACTTC
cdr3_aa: CASSLFSGSYEQYF

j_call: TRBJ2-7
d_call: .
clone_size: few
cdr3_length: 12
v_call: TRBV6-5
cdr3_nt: TGTGCCAGCAGTTACTCCCGCTACGAGCAGTACTTC
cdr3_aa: CASSYSRYEQYF

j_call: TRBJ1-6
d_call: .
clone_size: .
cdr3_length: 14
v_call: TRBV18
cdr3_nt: TGTGCCAGCTCACCTGAGGGGAGGAGTTCACCCCTCCACTTT
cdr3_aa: CASSPEGRSSPLHF

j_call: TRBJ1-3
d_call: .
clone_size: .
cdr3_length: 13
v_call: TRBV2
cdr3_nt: TGTGCCAGCAGTGTGGTACAGAGAAACACCATATATTTT
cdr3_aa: CASSVVQRNTIYF

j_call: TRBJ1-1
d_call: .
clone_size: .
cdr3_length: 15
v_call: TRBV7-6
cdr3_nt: TGTGCCAGCAGCGACCCCGGGGGGACGAGCACTGAAGCTTTCTTT
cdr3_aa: CASSDPGGTSTEAFF

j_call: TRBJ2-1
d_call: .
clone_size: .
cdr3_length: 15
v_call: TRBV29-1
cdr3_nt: TGCAGCGTTGAAGAGGTGGACTCGTCCTACAATGAGCAGTTCTTC
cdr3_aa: CSVEEVDSSYNEQFF

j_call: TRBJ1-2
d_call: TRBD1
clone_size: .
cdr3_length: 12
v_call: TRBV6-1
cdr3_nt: TGTGCCAGCAGTGGTCAGGGGGATGGCTACACCTTC
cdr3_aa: CASSGQGDGYTF

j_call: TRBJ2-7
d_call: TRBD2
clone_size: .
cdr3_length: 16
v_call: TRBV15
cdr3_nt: TGTGCCACCAGCAGAGATTGGAGCGGGAGTAGGTACGAGCAGTACTTC
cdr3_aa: CATSRDWSGSRYEQYF

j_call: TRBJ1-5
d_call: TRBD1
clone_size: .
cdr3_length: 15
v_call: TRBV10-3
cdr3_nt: TGTGCCATCGGATCAGATCAGGGGGTGAGTCAGCCCCAGCATTTT
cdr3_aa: CAIGSDQGVSQPQHF

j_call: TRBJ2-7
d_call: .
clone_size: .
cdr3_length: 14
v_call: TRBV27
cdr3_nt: TGTGCCAGCAGACGAAGGGGGTCTCAGCACGAGCAGTACTTC
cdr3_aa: CASRRRGSQHEQYF

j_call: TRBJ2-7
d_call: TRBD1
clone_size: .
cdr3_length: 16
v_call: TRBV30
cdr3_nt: TGTGCCTGGATCGCCCCCGGGACAGGGTATCCCTACGAGCAGTACTTC
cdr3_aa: CAWIAPGTGYPYEQYF

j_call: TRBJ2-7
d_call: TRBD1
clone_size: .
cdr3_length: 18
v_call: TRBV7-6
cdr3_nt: TGTGCCAGCAGCTCGTTGACAGGGGGTAGAGATGACATCTACGAGCAGTACTTC
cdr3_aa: CASSSLTGGRDDIYEQYF

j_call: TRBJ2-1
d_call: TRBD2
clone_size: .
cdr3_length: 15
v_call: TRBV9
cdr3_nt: TGTGCCAGCAGCGTGGGGCTAGCGGCACTGAATGAGCAGTTCTTC
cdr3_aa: CASSVGLAALNEQFF

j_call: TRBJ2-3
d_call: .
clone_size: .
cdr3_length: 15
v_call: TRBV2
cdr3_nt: TGTGCCAGCAGTAGAGTAGGGGGGGCTTGGGGTACGCAGTATTTT
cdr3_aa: CASSRVGGAWGTQYF

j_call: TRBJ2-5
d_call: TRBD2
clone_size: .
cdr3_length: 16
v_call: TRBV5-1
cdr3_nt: TGCGCCAGCAGCTTCGAGCGGGGGGCCCCCAAAGAGACCCAGTACTTC
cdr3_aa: CASSFERGAPKETQYF

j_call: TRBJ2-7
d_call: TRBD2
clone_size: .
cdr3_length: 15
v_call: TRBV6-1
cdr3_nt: TGTGCCAGCAGTGGAAAAAGCGGGAGGGCGGGCGAGCAGTACTTC
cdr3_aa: CASSGKSGRAGEQYF

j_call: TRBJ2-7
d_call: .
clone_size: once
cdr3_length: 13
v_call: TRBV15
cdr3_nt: TGTGCCACCAGCACCGACAGAGCCTACGAGCAGTACTTC
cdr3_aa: CATSTDRAYEQYF

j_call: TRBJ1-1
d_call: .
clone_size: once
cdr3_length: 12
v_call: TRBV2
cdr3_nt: TGTGCCAGCAGTGGAGGGTACACTGAAGCTTTCTTT
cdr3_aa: CASSGGYTEAFF

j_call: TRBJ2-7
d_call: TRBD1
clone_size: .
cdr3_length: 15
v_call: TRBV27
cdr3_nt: TGTGCCAGCAGTCGGGGGACAGGGGGACTCTACGAGCAGTACTTC
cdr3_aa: CASSRGTGGLYEQYF

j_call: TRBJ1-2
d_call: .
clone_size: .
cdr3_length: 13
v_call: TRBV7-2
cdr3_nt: TGTGCCAGCAGCGTGACACGAATTTATGGCTACACCTTC
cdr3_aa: CASSVTRIYGYTF

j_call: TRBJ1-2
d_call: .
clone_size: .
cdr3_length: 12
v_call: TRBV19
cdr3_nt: TGTGCCAGTAGTGGACAGTACTATGGCTACACCTTC
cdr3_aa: CASSGQYYGYTF

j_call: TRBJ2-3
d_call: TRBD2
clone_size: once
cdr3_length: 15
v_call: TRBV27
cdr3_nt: TGTGCCAGCAGTTACGGCGGACTAGCAGCAGATACGCAGTATTTT
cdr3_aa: CASSYGGLAADTQYF

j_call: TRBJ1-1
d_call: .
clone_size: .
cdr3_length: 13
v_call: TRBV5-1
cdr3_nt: TGCGCCAGCAGCCTGGACGCGGGCACTGAAGCTTTCTTT
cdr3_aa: CASSLDAGTEAFF

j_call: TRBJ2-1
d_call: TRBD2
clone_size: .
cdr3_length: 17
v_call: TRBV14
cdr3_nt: TGTGCCAGCAGCCAAGGCGGACTAGCCTTCGGGTACAATGAGCAGTTCTTC
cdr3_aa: CASSQGGLAFGYNEQFF

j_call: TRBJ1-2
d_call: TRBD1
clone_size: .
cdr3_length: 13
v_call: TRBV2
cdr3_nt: TGTGCCAGCAGTCTCGGACAGGGCAGTGGCTACACCTTC
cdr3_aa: CASSLGQGSGYTF

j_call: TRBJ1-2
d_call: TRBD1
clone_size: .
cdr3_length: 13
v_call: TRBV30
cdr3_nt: TGTGCCTGGAGTCCCGGGACAGGGAATGGCTACACCTTC
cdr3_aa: CAWSPGTGNGYTF

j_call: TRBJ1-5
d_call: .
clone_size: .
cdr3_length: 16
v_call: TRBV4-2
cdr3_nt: TGTGCCAGCAGCCAAGAGGCTGGGGACTTCAATCAGCCCCAGCATTTT
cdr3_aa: CASSQEAGDFNQPQHF

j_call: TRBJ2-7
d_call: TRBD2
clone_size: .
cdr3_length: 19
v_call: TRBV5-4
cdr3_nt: TGTGCCAGCAGCTTGGGACATAGGACTAGCGGGAGCGTTTTTGCCGAGCAGTACTTC
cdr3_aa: CASSLGHRTSGSVFAEQYF

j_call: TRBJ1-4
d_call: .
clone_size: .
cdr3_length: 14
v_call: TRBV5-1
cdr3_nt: TGCGCCAGCAGCTTGTTACAGGGTAGTGAAAAACTGTTTTTT
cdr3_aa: CASSLLQGSEKLFF

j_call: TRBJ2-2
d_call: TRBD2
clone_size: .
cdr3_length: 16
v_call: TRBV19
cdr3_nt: TGTGCCAGTAGTACCGGACTAGCGGGAGGGGATGGGGAGCTGTTTTTT
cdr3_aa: CASSTGLAGGDGELFF

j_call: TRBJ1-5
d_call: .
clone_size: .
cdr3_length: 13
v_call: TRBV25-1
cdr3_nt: TGTGCCAGCGGGGCAGGGGGCAATCAGCCCCAGCATTTT
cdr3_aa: CASGAGGNQPQHF

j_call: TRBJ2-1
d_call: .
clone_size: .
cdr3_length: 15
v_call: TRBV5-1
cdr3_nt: TGCGCCAGCAGCTCTGAGTGGGGGGGCCCCGACGAGCAGTTCTTC
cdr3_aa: CASSSEWGGPDEQFF

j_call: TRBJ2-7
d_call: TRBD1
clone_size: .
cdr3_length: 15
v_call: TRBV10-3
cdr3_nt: TGTGCCATCAGTGCACAGGGGGCGGGCTCCTACGAGCAGTACTTC
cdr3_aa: CAISAQGAGSYEQYF

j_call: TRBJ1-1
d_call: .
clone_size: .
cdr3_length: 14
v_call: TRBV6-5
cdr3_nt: TGTGCCAGCAATTGGGCGGACACACGCACTGAAGCTTTCTTT
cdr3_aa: CASNWADTRTEAFF

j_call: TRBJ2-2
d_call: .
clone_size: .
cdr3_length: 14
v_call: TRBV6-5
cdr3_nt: TGTGCCATAGCAGTGCAAAGGAACACCGGGGAGCTGTTTTTT
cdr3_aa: CAIAVQRNTGELFF

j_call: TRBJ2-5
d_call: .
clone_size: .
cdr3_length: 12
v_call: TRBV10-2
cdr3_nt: TGCGCCAGTGGGCGTGGCCAAGAGACCCAGTACTTC
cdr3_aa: CASGRGQETQYF

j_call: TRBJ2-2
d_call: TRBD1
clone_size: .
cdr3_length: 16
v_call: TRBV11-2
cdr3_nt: TGTGCCAGCAGCCCGATAACCGGGACAGGGTCCGGGGAGCTGTTTTTT
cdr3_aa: CASSPITGTGSGELFF

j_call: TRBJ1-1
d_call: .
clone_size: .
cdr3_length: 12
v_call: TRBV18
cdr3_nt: TGTGCCAGCTCAATCTTGAACACTGAAGCTTTCTTT
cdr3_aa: CASSILNTEAFF

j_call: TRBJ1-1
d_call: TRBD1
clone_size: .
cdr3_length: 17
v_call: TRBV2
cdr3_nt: TGTGCCACCAATAATCTAAACAGGGGGCTTGACAACACTGAAGCTTTCTTT
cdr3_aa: CATNNLNRGLDNTEAFF

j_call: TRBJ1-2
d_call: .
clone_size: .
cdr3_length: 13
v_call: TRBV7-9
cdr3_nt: TGTGCCAGCAGCCCGGGGTCACGGTATGGCTACACCTTC
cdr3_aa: CASSPGSRYGYTF

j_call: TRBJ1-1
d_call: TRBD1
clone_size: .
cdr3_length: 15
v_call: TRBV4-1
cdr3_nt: TGCGCCAGCAGCCTCCGGGACAGGGGGGACACTGAAGCTTTCTTT
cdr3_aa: CASSLRDRGDTEAFF

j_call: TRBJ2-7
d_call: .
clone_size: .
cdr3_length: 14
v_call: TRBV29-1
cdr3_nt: TGCAGCGTTGAGGCAGGGGCTAACCAGTACGAGCAGTACTTC
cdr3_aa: CSVEAGANQYEQYF

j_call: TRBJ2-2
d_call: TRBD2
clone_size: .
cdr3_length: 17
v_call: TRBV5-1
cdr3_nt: TGCGCCAGCAGCTTGGGAGGACTAGCGGGAAATACCGGGGAGCTGTTTTTT
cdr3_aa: CASSLGGLAGNTGELFF

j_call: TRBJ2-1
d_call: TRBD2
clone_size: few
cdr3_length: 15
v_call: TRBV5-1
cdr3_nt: TGCGCCAGCAGCCCCGTGGTAGCGGGGGGGGGTGAGCAGTTCTTC
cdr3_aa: CASSPVVAGGGEQFF